The clone carrying this T cell receptor beta chain was picked up one time. Antigen specificity is unknown. A much larger clone sits a single nucleotide away, making a read error possible. Likely a read error: the CDR3 ends without its conserved phenylalanine or tryptophan. This entry comes from a study of spatial heterogeneity in lung cancer. Study conclusions and caveats: The recorded estimate of tumor T cell coverage is 6% to 9% for alpha chains and about 14% for beta chains. Tumor mutation count correlated with how many alpha and beta TCRs expanded intratumorally.

A unique molecular identifier was carried by every single TCR cDNA molecule. MiXCR, applied by TCRdb to the 5' RACE reads, yields one record per CDR3 protein. In the table there are 16,000 or so distinct CDR3 sequences, almost 7% of which are singletons. The time point here: sample taken at primary tumor resection. The germline V and J ends were trimmed by 0 bases and 0 bases, with 10 bases remaining between them. This CDR3 spans 16 amino acids. The V gene's germline CDR1 is SGHRS and CDR2 YFSETQ. The sequences come from lung tumor tissue, collected at surgery. V and J are TRBV5-1 and TRBJ1-3; D is perhaps TRBD1 (6 bases). The receptor's source is a female donor with early-stage non-small cell lung cancer. The CDR3 sequence is CASSLGQVYSGNTIYS. CDR3 DNA sequence: TGCGCCAGCAGCTTGGGACAGGTCTACTCTGGAAACACCATATATTCT.